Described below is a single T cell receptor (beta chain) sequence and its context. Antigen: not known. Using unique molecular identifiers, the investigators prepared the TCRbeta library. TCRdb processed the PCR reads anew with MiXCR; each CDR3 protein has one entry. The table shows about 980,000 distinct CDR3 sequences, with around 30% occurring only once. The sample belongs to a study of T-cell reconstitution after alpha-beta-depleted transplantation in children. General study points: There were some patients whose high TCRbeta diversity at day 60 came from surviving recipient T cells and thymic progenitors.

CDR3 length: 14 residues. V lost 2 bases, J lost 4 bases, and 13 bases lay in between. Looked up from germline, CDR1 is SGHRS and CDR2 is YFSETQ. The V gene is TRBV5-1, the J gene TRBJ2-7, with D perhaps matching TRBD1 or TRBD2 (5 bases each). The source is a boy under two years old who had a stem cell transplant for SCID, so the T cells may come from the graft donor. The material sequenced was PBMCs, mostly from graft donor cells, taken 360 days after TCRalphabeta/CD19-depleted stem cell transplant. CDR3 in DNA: TGCGCCAGCAGCTTAACGGGGCGAGGTTACGAGCAGTACTTC. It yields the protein CASSLTGRGYEQYF. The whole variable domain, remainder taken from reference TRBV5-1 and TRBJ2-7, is KAGVTQTPRYLIKTRGQQVTLSCSPISGHRSVSWYQQTPGQGLQFLFEYFSETQRNKGNFPGRFSGRQFSNSRSEMNVSTLELGDSALYLCASSLTGRGYEQYFGPGTRLTVT.